These 27 T cell receptor beta chains were sequenced from one sample in a study of shared clonotypes between healthy human individuals. Clones were read by immunoSEQ multiplex PCR, and TCRdb kept only the in-frame ones, dropping some. The table shows about 2.3 million clones, with about 90% occurring only once. Specimen: naive CD4+ T cells from PBMCs. Subset defined: CD45RA+ positively selected. These receptors all stem from a man aged 18 to 29 in good health. Some clones in this sample may be carry-over from other donors' samples.

In this sample, this clone turned up a few times. This sequence joins TRBV19 and TRBJ1-1; D possibly corresponds to TRBD1 (5 bases). The V end lost 7 bases, the J end lost 7 bases, and 13 bases lay between the germline ends. The CDR3 covers 12 residues. Germline assignment: CDR1 LNHDA and CDR2 SQIVND (reference sequence). The CDR3 here is CASTSWDGEAFF. The CDR3 nucleotides read TGTGCCAGTACCTCATGGGACGGTGAAGCTTTCTTT.

CDR3 protein: CASERDRNTNTEAFF. Written as DNA, the CDR3 is TGTGCCAGCGAACGGGACAGAAATACGAACACTGAAGCTTTCTTT. The chain combines TRBV2 with TRBJ1-1, with TRBD1 matching over 7 bases. The CDR3 is 15 amino acids. Germline CDR1 is SNHLY and CDR2 is FYNNEI. The J segment lost 1 base and the V segment lost 8 bases, leaving 10 bases of the junction unmatched.

This chain links TRBV29-1 with TRBJ1-1; possible D gene TRBD1, 5 bases. The germline V gene encodes CDR1 SQVTM and CDR2 ANQGSEA. V dropped 3 bases and J dropped 3 bases, with 11 bases sitting between them. The CDR3 is 13 residues long. CDR3 in amino acids: CSVDAGKDTEAFF. The CDR3 bases are TGCAGCGTTGATGCAGGGAAGGACACTGAAGCTTTCTTT.

CDR3: CASPPLPGDSYEQYF. For the CDR3, the DNA is TGCGCCAGCCCCCCCCTGCCCGGTGACTCCTACGAGCAGTACTTC. The chain employs TRBV5-1 and TRBJ2-7; no reliable D call. V gave up 7 bases and J gave up 0 bases, with 17 bases separating them. Germline lookup yields CDR1 SGHRS and CDR2 YFSETQ. The CDR3 extends over 15 amino acids.

This sequence joins TRBV28 and TRBJ1-2; 7 bases agree with TRBD1. Trimming took 9 bases from V and 10 from J; bases not matched to a gene: 14. The CDR3 runs 13 residues. Germline-derived CDR1 and CDR2 are MDHEN and SYDVKM. The DNA of the CDR3 is TGTGCCAGTGGAGGGACAGCCTATGGCTACTACACCTTC. It encodes CASGGTAYGYYTF.

This chain joins TRBV27 and TRBJ2-3; D remains unclear. The germline V gene encodes CDR1 MNHEY and CDR2 SMNVEV (reference sequence). The CDR3 totals 14 residues. With 10 bases removed from V and 0 bases from J, the gap between germline ends came to 14 bases. The CDR3 sequence is CAKSFPASTDTQYF. The DNA of the CDR3 is TGTGCCAAGTCGTTCCCGGCAAGCACAGATACGCAGTATTTT.

A word on this clone: The sample holds other DNA sequences that translate to the same CDR3. This chain uses TRBV18 with TRBJ2-7; possibly TRBD1 for D (6 bases). V was trimmed by 2 bases and J by 3 bases, leaving 11 bases between them. Germline V CDR1 and CDR2: KGHSH, LQKENI. The CDR3 runs to 14 residues. DNA for the CDR3: TGTGCCAGCTCACCAACAGGGTTGAGCTACGAGCAGTACTTC. Translating it yields CASSPTGLSYEQYF.

This chain links TRBV15 with TRBJ1-4; D is ambiguous. Germline V CDR1 and CDR2: LNHNV, YYDKDF (reference sequence). This CDR3 has 15 amino acids. V was trimmed by 0 bases and J by 5 bases, leaving 10 bases between them. In DNA, the CDR3 is TGTGCCACCAGCAGAGAGAAGTTCGGGAATGAAAAACTGTTTTTT. Its translation is CATSREKFGNEKLFF.

The chain links TRBV11-2 to TRBJ2-2; D is unresolved. Looked up from germline, CDR1 is SGHAT and CDR2 is FQNNGV. Trimming removed 2 bases at V and 4 bases at J, with 8 bases between. CDR3 length: 14 amino acids. CDR3 DNA: TGTGCCAGCAGCTTAATTTTAGGCACCGGGGAGCTGTTTTTT. Its protein product is CASSLILGTGELFF.

In the case of this clone: Other DNA variants within this sample encode the same CDR3. The genes are TRBV9 and TRBJ2-1; no clear D. The CDR3 is made up of 13 amino acids. Germline V gene lookup returns CDR1 SGDLS and CDR2 YYNGEE. The V and J ends lost 2 bases and 5 bases respectively, with 8 bases between them. CDR3 DNA sequence: TGTGCCAGCAGCGTGGGCCAGCACAATGAGCAGTTCTTC. Translation gives CASSVGQHNEQFF. Full variable domain (outside the CDR3, taken from reference TRBV9 and TRBJ2-1): DSGVTQTPKHLITATGQRVTLRCSPRSGDLSVYWYQQSLDQGLQFLIQYYNGEERAKGNILERFSAQQFPDLHSELNLSSLELGDSALYFCASSVGQHNEQFFGPGTRLTVL.

The chain links TRBV9 to TRBJ2-5; D not certain. V lost 0 bases and J 2 bases, leaving 11 bases between the germline ends. The CDR3 sequence is 15 residues long. The V gene's germline CDR1 is SGDLS and CDR2 YYNGEE. CDR3 sequence: CASSVGVASQETQYF. As DNA, the CDR3 is TGTGCCAGCAGCGTAGGAGTAGCATCGCAAGAGACCCAGTACTTC.

The CDR3 sequence is CASSPQRGGTRRVYGYTF. CDR3 nucleotides: TGTGCCAGCAGCCCGCAACGGGGAGGGACACGAAGGGTATATGGCTACACCTTC. V gene TRBV5-6 combines with J gene TRBJ1-2, with D possibly matching TRBD1 (6 bases). Trimming pared 4 bases from V and 5 bases from J, leaving 27 bases between. Looked up from germline, CDR1 is SGHDT and CDR2 is YYEEEE. CDR3 length: 18 residues.

The chain employs TRBV4-2 and TRBJ1-4, with D maybe TRBD1 (5 bases). CDR3 length: 12 amino acids. Germline V gene sequence: CDR1 LGHNA, CDR2 YNFKEQ. V gave up 2 bases and J gave up 8 bases, with 6 bases separating them. The CDR3: CASSQYREKLFF. The CDR3 DNA sequence: TGTGCCAGCAGCCAATACAGGGAAAAACTGTTTTTT.

The chain carries TRBV7-2 and TRBJ2-7; D possibly corresponds to TRBD2 (6 bases). CDR1 is SGHTA, CDR2 FQGNSA, per germline. Trimming shortened V by 4 bases and J by 3 bases, and 13 bases separated the two germline ends. The CDR3 runs 14 residues. The CDR3 bases are TGTGCCAGCAGCTCCCTTCGGAGGGGCTACGAGCAGTACTTC. Translation gives CASSSLRRGYEQYF.

The V gene is TRBV28, the J gene TRBJ2-5; 9 bases agree with TRBD2. Germline loops: CDR1 MDHEN, CDR2 SYDVKM. The CDR3 is made up of 15 amino acids. V was clipped by 9 bases and J by 10 bases; unmatched bases: 18. The CDR3 DNA follows: TGTGCCAGTCTGGGGGGGGCTAGCGGGAAGAGGGTCCAGTACTTC. It specifies CASLGGASGKRVQYF.

The rearrangement links TRBV28 to TRBJ1-5; D is ambiguous. The CDR3 consists of 13 residues. Trimming shortened V by 11 bases and J by 0 bases, and 11 bases separated the two germline ends. The germline CDR1 and CDR2 sequences are MDHEN and SYDVKM. DNA for the CDR3: TGTGCCGCGGTGGGATATAGCAATCAGCCCCAGCATTTT. Amino acid sequence: CAAVGYSNQPQHF. Combining the CDR3 with reference TRBV28 and TRBJ1-5 gives the whole variable domain DVKVTQSSRYLVKRTGEKVFLECVQDMDHENMFWYRQDPGLGLRLIYFSYDVKMKEKGDIPEGYSVSREKKERFSLILESASTNQTSMYLCAAVGYSNQPQHFGDGTRLSIL.

This clone was counted a single time. This chain links TRBV7-7 with TRBJ2-5, with a tentative D call TRBD1 (5 bases). Trimming left V 5 bases short and J 5 bases short, with 15 bases between. This CDR3 has 14 amino acids. The germline V gene has CDR1 SSHAT and CDR2 FNYEAQ (reference sequence). CDR3 coding DNA: TGTGCCAGCAGCGCTGAGTTGGGGCCCGAGACCCAGTACTTC. Translation gives CASSAELGPETQYF.

This chain uses TRBV18 with TRBJ2-1; 9 bases are shared with TRBD1. V shed 5 bases, J shed 7 bases, and the junction held 12 bases outside the gene matches. Germline CDR1 is KGHSH and CDR2 is LQKENI. This CDR3 spans 16 amino acids. The CDR3: CASSGTGSSEENEQFF. The CDR3 nucleotides read TGTGCCAGCTCAGGGACAGGGAGTTCAGAGGAGAATGAGCAGTTCTTC. The whole variable domain, remainder taken from reference TRBV18 and TRBJ2-1, is NAGVMQNPRHLVRRRGQEARLRCSPMKGHSHVYWYRQLPEEGLKFMVYLQKENIIDESGMPKERFSAEFPKEGPSILRIQQVVRGDSAAYFCASSGTGSSEENEQFFGPGTRLTVL.

This chain connects TRBV7-9 to TRBJ1-3; D gene ambiguous. Between the trimmed V and J ends, which lost 5 bases and 4 bases, there was a span of 9 bases. This CDR3 comprises 13 residues. The germline CDR1 and CDR2 sequences are SEHNR and FQNEAQ (reference sequence). Written as DNA, the CDR3 is TGTGCCAGCAGCCCACGGGTAGGAAACACCATATATTTT. It is translated as CASSPRVGNTIYF.

The chain employs TRBV7-2 and TRBJ2-7, with 10 bases matching TRBD1. With 0 bases clipped from V and 3 bases from J, the junction kept 5 bases outside the gene matches. Germline CDR1 is SGHTA and CDR2 is FQGNSA. This CDR3 is built from 16 residues. CDR3 region: CASSLAGGTGVYEQYF. CDR3 coding DNA: TGTGCCAGCAGCTTAGCTGGCGGGACAGGGGTCTACGAGCAGTACTTC.

The rearrangement uses TRBV7-9 and TRBJ1-2; 9 positions agree with TRBD1. CDR1 is SEHNR and CDR2 is FQNEAQ in the germline V gene (reference sequence). CDR3 length equals 15 residues. The junction had 10 bases not matched to a gene; V was cut back by 4 bases and J by 7 bases. This chain's CDR3 is CASSSPDRGFGGYTF. The DNA for the CDR3 is TGTGCCAGCAGCTCACCAGACAGGGGGTTCGGTGGCTACACCTTC. Full variable domain (missing parts from reference TRBV7-9 and TRBJ1-2): DTGVSQNPRHKITKRGQNVTFRCDPISEHNRLYWYRQTLGQGPEFLTYFQNEAQLEKSRLLSDRFSAERPKGSFSTLEIQRTEQGDSAMYLCASSSPDRGFGGYTFGSGTRLTVV.

The chain is built from TRBV5-5 and TRBJ2-3, with a possible D match to TRBD1 (5 bases). Germline CDR1 reads SGHKS; CDR2 reads YYEKEE (reference sequence). The CDR3 sequence is 16 residues long. The V gene lost 2 bases and the J gene lost 2 bases, with 15 bases spanning the gap. CDR3 sequence (DNA): TGTGCCAGCAGCTTCCAGGCAGGGTGGGTCACAGATACGCAGTATTTT. It specifies CASSFQAGWVTDTQYF. The complete variable domain, with remaining parts taken from reference TRBV5-5 and TRBJ2-3, reads DAGVTQSPTHLIKTRGQQVTLRCSPISGHKSVSWYQQVLGQGPQFIFQYYEKEERGRGNFPDRFSARQFPNYSSELNVNALLLGDSALYLCASSFQAGWVTDTQYFGPGTRLTVL.

The chain recombines TRBV11-1 with TRBJ1-4; the D is unclear. This CDR3 has 15 residues. Looked up from germline, CDR1 is SGHAT and CDR2 is FQDESV (reference sequence). Trimming shortened V by 1 base and J by 4 bases, and 10 bases separated the two germline ends. CDR3 in amino acids: CASSLEPALNEKLFF. DNA of the CDR3: TGTGCCAGCAGCTTAGAGCCAGCCCTTAATGAAAAACTGTTTTTT.

About this clone itself: The sample holds other DNA sequences that translate to the same CDR3. The chain links TRBV9 to TRBJ2-5, with D possibly called TRBD1 or TRBD2 (5 bases each). The CDR3 contains 14 residues. Trimming removed 0 bases at V and 5 bases at J, with 11 bases between. CDR1 is SGDLS and CDR2 is YYNGEE in the germline V gene. The chain's CDR3 is CASSVGLGVETQYF. DNA for the CDR3: TGTGCCAGCAGCGTAGGGCTGGGGGTTGAGACCCAGTACTTC.

The chain links TRBV28 to TRBJ1-5; D is unclear. Trimming took 4 bases from V and 0 from J, leaving 10 bases between them. The length of the CDR3 is 15 residues. Per the germline V gene, CDR1 is MDHEN and CDR2 is SYDVKM. The CDR3 sequence: CASSSSTYSNQPQHF. The CDR3 coding sequence is TGTGCCAGCAGTTCCTCGACCTATAGCAATCAGCCCCAGCATTTT. The whole variable domain, remainder taken from reference TRBV28 and TRBJ1-5, is DVKVTQSSRYLVKRTGEKVFLECVQDMDHENMFWYRQDPGLGLRLIYFSYDVKMKEKGDIPEGYSVSREKKERFSLILESASTNQTSMYLCASSSSTYSNQPQHFGDGTRLSIL.

The chain combines TRBV6-5 with TRBJ2-5; a possible D gene is TRBD2 (6 bases). The CDR3 is made up of 14 amino acids. Germline values: CDR1 MNHEY, CDR2 SVGAGI. V was pared by 6 bases and J by 3 bases, with 14 bases between. The CDR3 sequence: CASSKAGRKETQYF. CDR3 DNA: TGTGCCAGCAGCAAGGCGGGGAGAAAAGAGACCCAGTACTTC.

V gene TRBV2 combines with J gene TRBJ2-1; TRBD2 matches at 7 bases. J was trimmed by 2 bases and V by 11 bases; bases with no gene match: 12. CDR3 length equals 15 residues. Germline CDR1 reads SNHLY; CDR2 reads FYNNEI. Here the CDR3 reads CAGRPIAGPYNEQFF. The CDR3 DNA follows: TGTGCCGGCCGCCCTATAGCGGGCCCCTACAATGAGCAGTTCTTC.